The 10 T cell receptor beta chains below were found in one sample sequenced in a study of T-cell reconstitution after alpha-beta-depleted transplantation in children. During its preparation, the TCRbeta library received unique molecular identifiers. MiXCR, run by TCRdb on the PCR reads, gives a single entry per CDR3 protein. The sample has a few hundred thousand distinct CDR3 sequences; 10% to 15% are singletons. Material: PBMCs, mostly from graft donor cells, obtained 360 days after TCRalphabeta/CD19-depleted stem cell transplant. These receptors came from a male patient between 5 and 17 years old who had a stem cell transplant for acute myeloid leukemia, so the T cells may come from the graft donor.

The J gene is TRBJ2-1, the V gene TRBV28; 10 nucleotides align to TRBD2. CDR1 and CDR2 (germline): MDHEN, SYDVKM. After removal of 2 bases from V and 8 bases from J, the junction contained 9 bases not matched to a gene. The CDR3 has 16 residues. The DNA for the CDR3 is TGTGCCAGCAGTTTACCCCTAGCGGGAGATATGGATGAGCAGTTCTTC. It specifies CASSLPLAGDMDEQFF.

This clonotype was counted many times. The DNA for the CDR3 is TGTGCCAGCTCACCAGTGCGCGACCGGCGGTGGGAGACCCAGTACTTC. It yields the protein CASSPVRDRRWETQYF. The chain is built from TRBV18 and TRBJ2-5; unclear D gene. There are 16 residues in the CDR3. Germline assignment: CDR1 KGHSH and CDR2 LQKENI. V was clipped by 2 bases and J by 5 bases, with 18 bases between them.

V and J are TRBV29-1 and TRBJ2-3; 9 nucleotides agree with TRBD1. V trimming: 8 bases; J trimming: 2 bases; junction bases outside the gene matches: 11. Germline CDR1 is SQVTM and CDR2 is ANQGSEA. The length of the CDR3 is 15 residues. CDR3 sequence reads: CSLRQGVFFTDTQYF. CDR3 coding DNA: TGCAGCCTTAGACAGGGGGTCTTCTTCACAGATACGCAGTATTTT.

The chain has TRBV7-3 and TRBJ2-6; 8 bases match TRBD1. V was pared by 1 base and J by 2 bases, with 7 bases of the junction left unmatched. From germline, CDR1 is SGHTA and CDR2 FQGTGA. The CDR3 is 18 residues long. The CDR3 DNA reads as TGTGCCAGCAGCTTAAAAGGGCAGGGGGCGCCTGGGGCCAACGTCCTGACTTTC. This encodes CASSLKGQGAPGANVLTF.

The sample holds a few counts of this clonotype. This rearrangement joins TRBV29-1 to TRBJ2-3; the match to TRBD2 covers 7 bases. Germline values: CDR1 SQVTM, CDR2 ANQGSEA. The trim removed 4 bases at V and 3 bases at J, leaving 7 bases unmatched. CDR3 length: 14 residues. CDR3 protein: CSVGLALSTDTQYF. The CDR3 nucleotides read TGCAGCGTTGGACTAGCTCTTAGTACAGATACGCAGTATTTT.

V and J are TRBV20-1 and TRBJ2-7; maybe TRBD1 (6 bases). V was shortened by 0 bases and J by 6 bases, with 12 bases between the two germline ends. The CDR3 is 13 amino acids. CDR1 is DFQATT and CDR2 is SNEGSKA in the germline V gene (reference sequence). CDR3 in DNA: TGCAGTGCTAGAGATGTACAGGGCCCCGAGCAGTACTTC. It encodes CSARDVQGPEQYF.

This rearrangement joins TRBV7-2 to TRBJ2-7; 12 bases are a match to TRBD2. Germline values: CDR1 SGHTA, CDR2 FQGNSA. J gave up 1 base and V 0 bases, and 10 bases lay outside the gene matches. This CDR3 region has 19 residues. In DNA, the CDR3 is TGTGCCAGCAGCTTAGCGCGGGGTACTAGCGGGAGGAGGTCCTACGAGCAGTACTTC. Translated: CASSLARGTSGRRSYEQYF.

This clonotype was seen a few times. This sequence joins TRBV9 and TRBJ2-3; 7 nucleotides agree with TRBD2. CDR3 length equals 16 residues. V shed 0 bases, J shed 3 bases, and the junction held 7 bases outside the gene matches. Germline-derived CDR1 and CDR2 are SGDLS and YYNGEE. In DNA form, the CDR3 reads TGTGCCAGCAGCGTAGTTGAGGGAGGGCCGACAGATACGCAGTATTTT. This translates into CASSVVEGGPTDTQYF.

V usage is TRBV12-3 or TRBV12-4 and J usage is TRBJ2-7; D not resolved. This CDR3 contains 12 residues. Trimming took 6 bases from V and 2 from J, leaving 8 bases between them. The CDR3 sequence: CASRSTAYEQYF. Here the CDR3 DNA reads TGTGCCAGCAGGTCCACAGCCTACGAGCAGTACTTC.

This clonotype was detected a few times. The chain employs TRBV4-2 and TRBJ2-7, with D possibly matching TRBD2 (6 bases). Germline-derived CDR1 and CDR2 are LGHNA and YNFKEQ. The V and J ends lost 1 base and 5 bases respectively, with 12 bases between them. This CDR3 is built from 14 residues. CDR3 sequence reads: CASSQGREWDEQYF. The CDR3 nucleotides read TGTGCCAGCAGCCAAGGACGGGAGTGGGACGAGCAGTACTTC.